This TCR beta chain was captured in a study of siplizumab effects on memory and regulatory T cells. Produced via immunoSEQ multiplex PCR; TCRdb's table is partial and in-frame only. The data hold around 100,000 clones, with around 90% observed a single time. The V gene's germline CDR1 is SQVTM and CDR2 ANQGSEA. The CDR3 extends over 13 amino acids. V was clipped by 4 bases and J by 2 bases, with 11 bases between them. This chain uses TRBV29-1 with TRBJ2-5; D gene uncertain. The sample comprised non-Treg CD4+ T cells sorted from blood. The receptor comes from a human donor in good health. The CDR3 reads CSVGLGGQETQYF. The CDR3 region has the DNA TGCAGCGTTGGTCTCGGCGGACAAGAGACCCAGTACTTC. The full variable domain, in which reference TRBV29-1 and TRBJ2-5 provide the parts outside the CDR3, is SAVISQKPSRDICQRGTSLTIQCQVDSQVTMMFWYRQQPGQSLTLIATANQGSEATYESGFVIDKFPISRPNLTFSTLTVSNMSPEDSSIYLCSVGLGGQETQYFGPGTRLLVL.